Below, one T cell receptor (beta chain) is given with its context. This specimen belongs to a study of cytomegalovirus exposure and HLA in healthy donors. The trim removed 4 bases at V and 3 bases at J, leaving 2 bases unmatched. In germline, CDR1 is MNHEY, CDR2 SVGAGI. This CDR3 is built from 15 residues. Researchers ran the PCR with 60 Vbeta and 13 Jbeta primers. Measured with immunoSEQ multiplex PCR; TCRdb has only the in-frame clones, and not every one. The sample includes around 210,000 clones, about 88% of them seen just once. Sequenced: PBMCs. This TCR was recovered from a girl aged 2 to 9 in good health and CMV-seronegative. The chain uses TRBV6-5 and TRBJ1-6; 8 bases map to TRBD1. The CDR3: CASSSGGIYNSPLHF. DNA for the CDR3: TGTGCCAGCAGTTCAGGGGGCATCTATAATTCACCCCTCCACTTT.